This T cell receptor beta chain is from a study of cytomegalovirus exposure and HLA in healthy donors. Study-level points and caveats: Confirmation was obtained in vitro that a few CMV-associated chains are specific for CMV antigens. Most likely, a cluster of highly shared sequence variants arose as a sequencing artifact.

On this clone: Its specificity is not known.

CDR3 length equals 18 residues. Trimming cost V 1 base and J 3 bases; bases outside gene matches: 10. Germline-derived CDR1 and CDR2 are SGHTA and FQGNSA. Amplification used 60 Vbeta primers and 13 Jbeta primers. Original methodology: Around 11 million shared chains were among around 80 million unique TCR beta chains counted in a later analysis. Some clones are missing from TCRdb's copy, which holds only in-frame ones; the method was immunoSEQ multiplex PCR. V and J calls and clone size are copied from that table; D and trimming were computed from the DNA. Among 150,000 to 200,000 clones, over 65% were seen once, and the ten largest hold about 1.5%.

The receptor's source is a man between 18 and 35 years old in good health and CMV-seronegative. J is TRBJ2-7 and V is TRBV7-2; TRBD2 matches 12 bases. The sequenced material came from PBMCs. The CDR3 loop is CASSLVLASGRALYEQYF. The CDR3 coding sequence is TGTGCCAGCAGCTTAGTTCTGGCTAGCGGGAGGGCCCTCTACGAGCAGTACTTC.